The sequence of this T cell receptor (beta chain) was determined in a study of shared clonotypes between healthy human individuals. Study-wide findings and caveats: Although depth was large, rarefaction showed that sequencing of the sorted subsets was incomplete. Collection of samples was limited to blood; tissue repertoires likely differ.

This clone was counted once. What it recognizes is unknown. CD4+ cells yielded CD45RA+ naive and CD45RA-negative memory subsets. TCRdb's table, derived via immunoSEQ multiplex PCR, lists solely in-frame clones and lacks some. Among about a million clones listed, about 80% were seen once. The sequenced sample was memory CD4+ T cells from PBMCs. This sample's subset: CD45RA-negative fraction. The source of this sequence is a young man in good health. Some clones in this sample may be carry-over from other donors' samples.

CDR3 sequence: CASSPPGEAGNTIYF. The CDR3 coding sequence is TGTGCCAGCTCACCACCCGGGGAAGCTGGAAACACCATATATTTT. The gene calls are TRBV18 and TRBJ1-3; D unclear. The CDR3 runs 15 residues. CDR1 is KGHSH and CDR2 is LQKENI in the germline V gene. V lost 0 bases to trimming and J lost 2 bases, with 8 bases between them.